These 22 T cell receptor beta chains were sequenced from one sample in a study of blood T cell repertoires in COVID-19. Libraries were prepared by immunoSEQ multiplex PCR; TCRdb keeps only in-frame clonotypes and omits some of them. The sample records around 160,000 clones, 80% to 85% being singletons. Sequencing was performed on PBMCs or T cells enriched from blood (not recorded which). The receptors here all came from a woman aged 60-70 years who had recovered from COVID-19.

This chain links TRBV10-1 with TRBJ1-1, with D possibly being TRBD1 (5 bases). Trimming shortened V by 4 bases and J by 3 bases, and 9 bases separated the two germline ends. The germline CDR1 and CDR2 sequences are WNHNN and SYGVQD (reference sequence). The CDR3 runs 13 residues. The CDR3 nucleotides are TGCGCCAGCAGTGGACAGTCTTACACTGAAGCTTTCTTT. Protein product: CASSGQSYTEAFF.

The chain links TRBV5-1 to TRBJ1-4; the D gene is possibly TRBD1 (5 bases). The V and J ends lost 0 bases and 5 bases respectively, with 11 bases between them. Germline lookup yields CDR1 SGHRS and CDR2 YFSETQ. CDR3 length: 15 residues. Written as DNA, the CDR3 is TGCGCCAGCAGCTTGGGACAGAGTGTCAATGAAAAACTGTTTTTT. As protein: CASSLGQSVNEKLFF. Complete variable domain (other parts from reference TRBV5-1 and TRBJ1-4): KAGVTQTPRYLIKTRGQQVTLSCSPISGHRSVSWYQQTPGQGLQFLFEYFSETQRNKGNFPGRFSGRQFSNSRSEMNVSTLELGDSALYLCASSLGQSVNEKLFFGSGTQLSVL.

The chain carries TRBV2 and TRBJ1-4; D not certain. Trimming removed 4 bases from V and 3 bases from J, with 12 bases in between. Germline CDR1 reads SNHLY; CDR2 reads FYNNEI. The CDR3 has 15 residues. The CDR3 coding sequence is TGTGCCAGCAGTGTTAGTTGGAGGGCTAATGAAAAACTGTTTTTT. Protein sequence: CASSVSWRANEKLFF.

The J gene is TRBJ2-1, the V gene TRBV7-3; 8 bases align to TRBD1. V shed 5 bases and J 9 bases; nucleotides not matched to a gene: 12. The CDR3 contains 15 residues. Germline CDR1 SGHTA, CDR2 FQGTGA. The CDR3 here is CASSLLSQGASEQFF. CDR3 bases: TGTGCCAGCAGCCTACTCTCCCAGGGGGCAAGTGAGCAGTTCTTC.

The rearrangement links TRBV5-1 to TRBJ1-2, with a possible D match to TRBD1 (5 bases). The germline V gene has CDR1 SGHRS and CDR2 YFSETQ. Trimming took 4 bases from V and 0 from J, leaving 13 bases between them. This CDR3 has 15 amino acids. CDR3 region: CASSGGGTANYGYTF. CDR3 DNA sequence: TGCGCCAGCAGCGGGGGAGGGACCGCTAACTATGGCTACACCTTC.

The chain employs TRBV3-1 (or the pseudogene TRBV3-2) and TRBJ1-6; 7 nucleotides align to TRBD1. The trim removed 1 base at V and 9 bases at J, leaving 6 bases unmatched. Germline values: CDR1 LGHDT, CDR2 YNNKEL (reference sequence). The CDR3 loop spans 15 amino acids. The CDR3 nucleotides read TGTGCCAGCAGCCAAGTGCAAGGGGGCGGTTCACCCCTCCACTTT. Translated: CASSQVQGGGSPLHF.

The chain combines TRBV7-2 with TRBJ1-3, with 10 bases matching TRBD1. CDR1 SGHTA and CDR2 FQGNSA come from the germline V gene. Losses at the gene ends were 7 bases for V and 4 bases for J; bases not matched to a gene: 7. The CDR3 extends over 15 amino acids. The CDR3 sequence: CASTRGTGVGNTIYF. CDR3 in DNA: TGTGCCAGCACTCGGGGGACAGGGGTCGGAAACACCATATATTTT.

The CDR3 nucleotides read TGTGCCAGCAGCTTAGTAGTCAGGGGTGGTGATGAGCAGTTCTTC. Its protein is CASSLVVRGGDEQFF. The chain combines TRBV7-2 with TRBJ2-1, with D possibly being TRBD1 (6 bases). From germline, CDR1 is SGHTA and CDR2 FQGNSA. V lost 1 base and J lost 8, with 15 bases in between. This CDR3 comprises 15 residues.

This clone was seen only a few times. At one end, the junction sequence differs from germline, possibly due to a read error. V and J are TRBV28 and TRBJ1-2; no clear D. Germline CDR1 and CDR2: MDHEN and SYDVKM. CDR3 size: 14 residues. As DNA, the CDR3 is TGTGCCAGCAGTTTAACGCAACAGCCGTATGCCTACACCTTC. Translation: CASSLTQQPYAYTF.

There are a few counts of this clone. The chain couples TRBV28 to TRBJ2-1; unclear D gene. The CDR3 contains 14 residues. Trimming left V 5 bases short and J 9 bases short, with 17 bases between. Germline lookup yields CDR1 MDHEN and CDR2 SYDVKM. CDR3 bases: TGTGCCAGCAGTCTATATACCCAGTCCGCTGAGCAGTTCTTC. Residues: CASSLYTQSAEQFF.

V is TRBV19 and J is TRBJ2-2; TRBD2 matches 13 bases. Germline V gene lookup returns CDR1 LNHDA and CDR2 SQIVND (reference sequence). J gave up 5 bases and V 8 bases, and 5 bases lay outside the gene matches. This CDR3 contains 15 residues. This CDR3 reads CASVGLAGNTGELFF. The CDR3 bases are TGTGCCAGTGTGGGACTAGCGGGGAATACCGGGGAGCTGTTTTTT.

The chain has TRBV28 and TRBJ1-1, with 9 positions matching TRBD1. V shed 1 base, J shed 3 bases, and the junction held 15 bases outside the gene matches. The germline V gene has CDR1 MDHEN and CDR2 SYDVKM. The CDR3 covers 19 residues. The CDR3 sequence is CASSLFLAGTGFRDTEAFF. The CDR3 nucleotides read TGTGCCAGCAGTTTATTCTTAGCCGGGACAGGGTTTAGAGACACTGAAGCTTTCTTT.

The gene calls are TRBV5-1 and TRBJ2-5; TRBD2 matches at 10 bases. The CDR3 contains 15 residues. Germline trimming cut 5 bases from V and 3 bases from J; bases unmatched to any gene: 7. In germline, CDR1 is SGHRS, CDR2 YFSETQ. CDR3 sequence: CASRTSGTREETQYF. The CDR3 bases are TGCGCCAGCAGAACTAGCGGGACCCGTGAAGAGACCCAGTACTTC.

For the CDR3, the DNA is TGCAGTGCTAGTCTGGGCAGATCTAACTATGGCTACACCTTC. Translation gives CSASLGRSNYGYTF. This chain uses TRBV20-1 with TRBJ1-2, with unresolved D. V gave up 3 bases and J gave up 0 bases, with 11 bases separating them. The germline gives CDR1 DFQATT, CDR2 SNEGSKA (reference sequence). The CDR3 runs 14 residues.

The chain joins TRBV7-9 to TRBJ2-2, with TRBD2 matching 7 bases. In germline, CDR1 is SEHNR, CDR2 FQNEAQ (reference sequence). The junction had 4 bases not matched to a gene; V was cut back by 7 bases and J by 2 bases. CDR3 size: 14 residues. The chain's CDR3 is CASTIAGNTGELFF. The DNA of the CDR3 is TGTGCCAGCACTATAGCGGGTAACACCGGGGAGCTGTTTTTT.

The rearrangement uses TRBV19 and TRBJ1-2, with 8 bases fitting TRBD1. Germline V lookup: CDR1 LNHDA, CDR2 SQIVND (reference sequence). Germline trimming cut 4 bases from V and 4 bases from J; bases unmatched to any gene: 8. This CDR3 has 15 residues. CDR3 residues: CASSTDRGLPYGYTF. The CDR3 bases are TGTGCCAGTAGTACCGACAGGGGATTACCCTATGGCTACACCTTC. The full variable domain, its missing parts supplied by reference TRBV19 and TRBJ1-2, is DGGITQSPKYLFRKEGQNVTLSCEQNLNHDAMYWYRQDPGQGLRLIYYSQIVNDFQKGDIAEGYSVSREKKESFPLTVTSAQKNPTAFYLCASSTDRGLPYGYTFGSGTRLTVV.

The chain combines TRBV5-6 with TRBJ2-7; possibly TRBD2 for D (5 bases). This CDR3 region has 14 residues. Deletions cut 5 bases from V and 0 bases from J, with 12 bases between. From germline, CDR1 is SGHDT and CDR2 YYEEEE. The CDR3 region is CASRSAGISYEQYF. DNA for the CDR3: TGTGCCAGCAGATCAGCCGGGATCTCCTACGAGCAGTACTTC.

The chain joins TRBV14 to TRBJ2-3, with 7 bases identical to TRBD2. The CDR3 loop spans 18 amino acids. Trimming removed 1 base from V and 2 bases from J; junction bases left unmatched: 12. CDR1 and CDR2 (germline): SGHDN, FVKESK. This CDR3 reads CASSQGRASGSVTDTQYF. The CDR3 nucleotides read TGTGCCAGCAGCCAAGGACGGGCTAGCGGATCGGTCACAGATACGCAGTATTTT.

The chain carries TRBV6-5 and TRBJ1-6; 7 bases are a match to TRBD1. Germline lookup yields CDR1 MNHEY and CDR2 SVGAGI. The CDR3 contains 15 residues. Trimming at V came to 7 bases and at J to 2 bases, leaving 5 bases not matched to a gene. The CDR3 reads CASNDRVAYNSPLHF. CDR3 DNA: TGTGCCAGCAACGACAGGGTGGCCTATAATTCACCCCTCCACTTT.

On this clone itself: The sample has other DNA sequences that encode this CDR3 too. This chain joins TRBV30 and TRBJ2-7, with 7 bases aligning to TRBD1. This CDR3 is 12 amino acids long. V was clipped by 0 bases and J by 4 bases; unmatched bases: 0. In germline, CDR1 is GTSNPN, CDR2 SVGIG (reference sequence). CDR3: CAWSVQGYEQYF. CDR3 DNA sequence: TGTGCCTGGAGTGTACAGGGGTACGAGCAGTACTTC.

CDR3 sequence reads: CASSSGGTGDEQYF. CDR3 bases: TGTGCCAGTTCGTCCGGAGGGACAGGGGACGAGCAGTACTTC. The chain recombines TRBV28 with TRBJ2-7, with 10 bases identical to TRBD1. The CDR3 spans 14 residues. Germline V lookup: CDR1 MDHEN, CDR2 SYDVKM. The J segment lost 5 bases and the V segment lost 9 bases, leaving 10 bases of the junction unmatched.

The chain joins TRBV28 to TRBJ2-3, with no clear D. Trimming took 0 bases from V and 0 from J, leaving 7 bases between them. The germline V gene has CDR1 MDHEN and CDR2 SYDVKM. The CDR3 totals 15 residues. CDR3 DNA: TGTGCCAGCAGTTTATGGGCGGCTAGCACAGATACGCAGTATTTT. This translates into CASSLWAASTDTQYF. The full variable domain, with the rest looked up from reference TRBV28 and TRBJ2-3, is DVKVTQSSRYLVKRTGEKVFLECVQDMDHENMFWYRQDPGLGLRLIYFSYDVKMKEKGDIPEGYSVSREKKERFSLILESASTNQTSMYLCASSLWAASTDTQYFGPGTRLTVL.